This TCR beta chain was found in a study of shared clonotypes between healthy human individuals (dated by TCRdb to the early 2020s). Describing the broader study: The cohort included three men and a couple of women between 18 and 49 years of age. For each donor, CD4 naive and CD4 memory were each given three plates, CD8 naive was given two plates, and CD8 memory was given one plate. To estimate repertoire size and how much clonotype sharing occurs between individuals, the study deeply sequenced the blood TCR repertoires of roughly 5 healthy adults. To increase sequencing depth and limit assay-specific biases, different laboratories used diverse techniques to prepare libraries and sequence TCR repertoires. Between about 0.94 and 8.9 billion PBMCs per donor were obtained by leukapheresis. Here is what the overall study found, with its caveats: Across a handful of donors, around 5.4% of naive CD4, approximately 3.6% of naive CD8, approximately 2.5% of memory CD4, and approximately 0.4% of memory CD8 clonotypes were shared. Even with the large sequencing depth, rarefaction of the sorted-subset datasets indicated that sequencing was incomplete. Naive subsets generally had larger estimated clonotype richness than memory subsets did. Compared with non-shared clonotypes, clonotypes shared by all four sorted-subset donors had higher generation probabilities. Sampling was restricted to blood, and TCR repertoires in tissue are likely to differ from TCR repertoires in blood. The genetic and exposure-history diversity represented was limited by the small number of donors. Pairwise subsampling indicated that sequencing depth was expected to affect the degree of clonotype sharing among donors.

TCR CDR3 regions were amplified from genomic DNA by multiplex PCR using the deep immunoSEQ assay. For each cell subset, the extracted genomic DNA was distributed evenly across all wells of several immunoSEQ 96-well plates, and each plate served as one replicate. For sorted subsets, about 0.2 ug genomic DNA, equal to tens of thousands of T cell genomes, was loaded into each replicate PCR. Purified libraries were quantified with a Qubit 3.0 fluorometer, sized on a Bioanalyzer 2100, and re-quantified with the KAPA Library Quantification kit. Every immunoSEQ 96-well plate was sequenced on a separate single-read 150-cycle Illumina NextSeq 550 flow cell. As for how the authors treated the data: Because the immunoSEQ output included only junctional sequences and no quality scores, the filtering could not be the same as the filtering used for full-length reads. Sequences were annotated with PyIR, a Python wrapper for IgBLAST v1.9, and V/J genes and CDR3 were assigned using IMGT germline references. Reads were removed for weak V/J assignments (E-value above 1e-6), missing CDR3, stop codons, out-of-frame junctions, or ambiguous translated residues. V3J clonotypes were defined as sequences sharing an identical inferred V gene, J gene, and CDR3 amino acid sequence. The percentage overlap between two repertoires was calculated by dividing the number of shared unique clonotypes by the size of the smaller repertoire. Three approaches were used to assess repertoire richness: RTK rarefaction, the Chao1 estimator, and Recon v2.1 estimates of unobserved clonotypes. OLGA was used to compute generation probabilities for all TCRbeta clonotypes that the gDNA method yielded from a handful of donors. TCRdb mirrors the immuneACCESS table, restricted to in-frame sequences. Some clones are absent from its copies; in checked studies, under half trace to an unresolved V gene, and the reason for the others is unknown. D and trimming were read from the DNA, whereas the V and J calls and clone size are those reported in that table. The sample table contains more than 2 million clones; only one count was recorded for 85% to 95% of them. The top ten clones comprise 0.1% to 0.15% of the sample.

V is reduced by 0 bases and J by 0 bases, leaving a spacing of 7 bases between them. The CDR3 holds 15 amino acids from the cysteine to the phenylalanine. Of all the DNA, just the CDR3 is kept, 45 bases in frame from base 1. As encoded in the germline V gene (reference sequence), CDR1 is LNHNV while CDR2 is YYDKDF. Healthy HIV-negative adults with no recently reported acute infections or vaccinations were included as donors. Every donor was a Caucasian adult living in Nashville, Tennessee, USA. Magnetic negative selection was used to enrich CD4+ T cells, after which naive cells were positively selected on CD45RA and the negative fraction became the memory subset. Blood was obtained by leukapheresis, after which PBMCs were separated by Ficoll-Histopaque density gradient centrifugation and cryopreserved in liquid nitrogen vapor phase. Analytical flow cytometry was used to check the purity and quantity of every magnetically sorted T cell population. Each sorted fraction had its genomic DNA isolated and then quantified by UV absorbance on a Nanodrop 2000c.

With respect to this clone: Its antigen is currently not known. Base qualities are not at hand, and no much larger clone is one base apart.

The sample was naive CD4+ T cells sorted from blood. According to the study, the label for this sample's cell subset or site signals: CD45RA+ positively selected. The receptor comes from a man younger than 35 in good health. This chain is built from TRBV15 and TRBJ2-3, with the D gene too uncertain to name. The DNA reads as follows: TGTGCCACCAGCAGAGACTCGATAAGCACAGATACGCAGTATTTT. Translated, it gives CATSRDSISTDTQYF.